The 21 T cell receptor beta chains given below trace back to one sample, sequenced in a study of blood T cell repertoires in COVID-19. Sequencing was performed with immunoSEQ multiplex PCR; in TCRdb, only in-frame clones are kept and a portion is missing. Of 110,000 to 150,000 clones listed, roughly 80% are singletons. What was sequenced was peripheral blood. These receptors all stem from a man between 45 and 60 years old with active or convalescent COVID-19.

The CDR3 nucleotides are TGCGCCAGCAGCGAAGGACTAGCGGGAGGGATAGGGGACGAGCAGTACTTC. This translates into CASSEGLAGGIGDEQYF. The V gene is TRBV5-1, the J gene TRBJ2-7; 15 bases match TRBD2. V shed 4 bases, J shed 5 bases, and the junction held 10 bases outside the gene matches. CDR3 length: 17 residues. Germline V gives CDR1 SGHRS, CDR2 YFSETQ. Based on the CDR3 plus reference TRBV5-1 and TRBJ2-7, the full variable domain is KAGVTQTPRYLIKTRGQQVTLSCSPISGHRSVSWYQQTPGQGLQFLFEYFSETQRNKGNFPGRFSGRQFSNSRSEMNVSTLELGDSALYLCASSEGLAGGIGDEQYFGPGTRLTVT.

V and J are TRBV24-1 and TRBJ2-7; TRBD1 might be the D (6 bases). V lost 3 bases, J lost 5 bases, and 13 bases lay in between. Germline V gene data show CDR1 as KGHDR and CDR2 as SFDVKD. CDR3 length: 14 amino acids. CDR3 nucleotide sequence: TGTGCCACCAGTGATAGCGACAGGCCCCACGAGCAGTACTTC. It codes for CATSDSDRPHEQYF.

The genes are TRBV15 and TRBJ2-3, with no clear D. V shed 1 base and J shed 4 bases, with 12 bases lying between them. Germline CDR1 is LNHNV and CDR2 is YYDKDF (reference sequence). The CDR3 has 15 residues. CDR3 region: CATSRVSVDSDTQYF. For the CDR3, the DNA is TGTGCCACCAGCAGAGTGTCTGTAGATTCAGATACGCAGTATTTT.

V gene TRBV14 combines with J gene TRBJ2-1; 10 bases agree with TRBD2. V dropped 3 bases and J dropped 5; count of bases not matched to a gene: 10. This CDR3 spans 17 amino acids. The germline CDR1 and CDR2 sequences are SGHDN and FVKESK. The CDR3 bases are TGTGCCAGCAGCCAGGAGGGAGCGGGAGGGCCGAACAATGAGCAGTTCTTC. It yields the protein CASSQEGAGGPNNEQFF.

J is TRBJ2-3 and V is TRBV10-3; TRBD2 matches 9 bases. Trimming cost V 8 bases and J 6 bases; bases outside gene matches: 12. From germline, CDR1 is ENHRY and CDR2 SYGVKD. The CDR3 runs 15 residues. CDR3 sequence reads: CAIREGGLADDTQYF. In DNA, the CDR3 is TGTGCCATCCGAGAGGGGGGACTAGCTGATGATACGCAGTATTTT.

The CDR3 protein is CASSLSGYTQETQYF. DNA for the CDR3: TGTGCCAGCAGTTTATCGGGCTATACCCAAGAGACCCAGTACTTC. V usage is TRBV27 and J usage is TRBJ2-5; no reliable D call. From germline, CDR1 is MNHEY and CDR2 SMNVEV (reference sequence). The CDR3 is 15 residues long. V was trimmed by 0 bases and J by 1 base, leaving 9 bases between them.

The rearrangement joins TRBV29-1 to TRBJ2-3, with D tentatively TRBD1 (6 bases). The V end lost 6 bases, the J end lost 2 bases, and 18 bases lay between the germline ends. Germline values: CDR1 SQVTM, CDR2 ANQGSEA. The CDR3 loop spans 15 amino acids. The CDR3: CSVRDPGHPTDTQYF. For the CDR3, the DNA is TGCAGCGTCCGAGATCCGGGACACCCCACAGATACGCAGTATTTT.

This chain joins TRBV11-2 and TRBJ1-4, with D uncertain. Germline-derived CDR1 and CDR2 are SGHAT and FQNNGV. The CDR3 is 12 amino acids. V was cut by 0 bases and J by 7 bases, with 3 bases left in between. Here the CDR3 reads CASSLEREKLFF. The DNA for the CDR3 is TGTGCCAGCAGCTTAGAGCGTGAAAAACTGTTTTTT.

This rearrangement joins TRBV5-1 to TRBJ2-1, with a weak D call TRBD2 (6 bases). The CDR3 covers 16 residues. The ends were cut back, 0 bases at V and 2 bases at J, with 12 bases in the middle. CDR1 and CDR2 (germline): SGHRS, YFSETQ. The CDR3 DNA is TGCGCCAGCAGCTTGGAGGGGACTTACCCCTACAATGAGCAGTTCTTC. Translation gives CASSLEGTYPYNEQFF.

The chain carries TRBV5-6 and TRBJ2-1; the match to TRBD1 covers 8 bases. The length of the CDR3 is 12 residues. The V segment lost 3 bases and the J segment 12 bases; nucleotides outside the gene matches: 5. In germline, CDR1 is SGHDT, CDR2 YYEEEE. The CDR3 nucleotides read TGTGCCAGCAGCTCGGACAGGGTCGGGCAGTTCTTC. Its protein is CASSSDRVGQFF.

This clone was observed a handful of times. The J gene is TRBJ2-7, the V gene TRBV7-2, with D uncertain. The CDR3 totals 12 residues. The germline V gene has CDR1 SGHTA and CDR2 FQGNSA. Trimming cost V 3 bases and J 4 bases, with 7 bases left between them. The CDR3 DNA is TGTGCCAGCAGCTTTACTCGGTACGAGCAGTACTTC. It encodes CASSFTRYEQYF.

This rearrangement joins TRBV19 to TRBJ2-2; TRBD2 agrees at 8 bases. V gave up 10 bases and J gave up 7 bases; unmatched junction bases: 8. Germline CDR1 LNHDA, CDR2 SQIVND (reference sequence). The CDR3 totals 13 residues. The CDR3 reads CATSGSYHGELFF. In DNA, the CDR3 is TGTGCCACCAGCGGGAGTTACCACGGGGAGCTGTTTTTT.

V gene TRBV4-1 combines with J gene TRBJ2-2, with 8 bases lining up with TRBD1. The CDR3 has 20 residues. Trimming took 0 bases from V and 4 from J; bases not matched to a gene: 16. Per germline, CDR1 MGHRA and CDR2 YSYEKL. The CDR3: CASSQDPLMGQVVSTGELFF. The CDR3 DNA follows: TGCGCCAGCAGCCAAGACCCGTTAATGGGACAGGTGGTGAGCACCGGGGAGCTGTTTTTT.

This clone was recorded once. The chain employs TRBV27 and TRBJ1-1, with D possibly TRBD1 on 6 matching bases. Germline CDR1 is MNHEY and CDR2 is SMNVEV (reference sequence). Trimming took off 8 bases at V and 0 bases at J, with 13 bases between the two ends. The CDR3 runs 14 residues. Written as DNA, the CDR3 is TGTGCCAGCGGAATAGGACAGTTGAACACTGAAGCTTTCTTT. Protein sequence: CASGIGQLNTEAFF.

This clone was observed a few times. The chain couples TRBV13 to TRBJ1-2, with 9 bases lining up with TRBD1. The CDR3 totals 14 residues. Germline V gives CDR1 PRHDT, CDR2 FYEKMQ (reference sequence). Trimming cost V 4 bases and J 4 bases; bases outside gene matches: 4. CDR3 protein: CASSSGTGPYGYTF. The DNA for the CDR3 is TGTGCCAGCAGCTCCGGGACAGGGCCCTATGGCTACACCTTC. Full variable domain (rest looked up from reference TRBV13 and TRBJ1-2): AAGVIQSPRHLIKEKRETATLKCYPIPRHDTVYWYQQGPGQDPQFLISFYEKMQSDKGSIPDRFSAQQFSDYHSELNMSSLELGDSALYFCASSSGTGPYGYTFGSGTRLTVV.

V gene TRBV7-7 combines with J gene TRBJ2-7; D remains unclear. The CDR3 has 14 residues. Trimming pared 2 bases from V and 2 bases from J, leaving 10 bases between. Germline assignment: CDR1 SSHAT and CDR2 FNYEAQ (reference sequence). The CDR3 spells CASSLTPEAYEQYF. The CDR3 nucleotides read TGTGCCAGCAGCTTAACTCCTGAGGCCTACGAGCAGTACTTC.

The chain is built from TRBV6-2 or TRBV6-3 and TRBJ2-7; 10 bases are a match to TRBD1. CDR1 and CDR2 (germline): MNHEY, SVGEGT. The CDR3 length is 15 residues. Losses at the gene ends were 2 bases for V and 6 bases for J; bases not matched to a gene: 7. This chain's CDR3 is CASSYPGQGLGEQYF. The CDR3, as DNA: TGTGCCAGCAGTTACCCGGGACAGGGGTTAGGCGAGCAGTACTTC.

The genes are TRBV4-2 and TRBJ1-4, with D unresolved. Trimming took off 0 bases at V and 8 bases at J, with 16 bases between the two ends. Germline V lookup: CDR1 LGHNA, CDR2 YNFKEQ. This CDR3 has 16 amino acids. CDR3 coding DNA: TGTGCCAGCAGCCAAGATTTTGGCCAGACGGGGGAAAAACTGTTTTTT. Translation: CASSQDFGQTGEKLFF.

V and J are TRBV19 and TRBJ2-7; possibly TRBD2 for D (5 bases). The germline gives CDR1 LNHDA, CDR2 SQIVND (reference sequence). This CDR3 has 15 residues. V shed 6 bases and J shed 3 bases, with 18 bases lying between them. The CDR3 here is CASSSIPLANYEQYF. In DNA form, the CDR3 reads TGTGCCAGTAGCTCCATCCCCCTAGCCAACTACGAGCAGTACTTC.

This sequence joins TRBV2 and TRBJ1-5; a weak D match, TRBD1 (5 bases). V was trimmed by 1 base and J by 1 base, leaving 11 bases between them. The CDR3 contains 16 residues. Germline-derived CDR1 and CDR2 are SNHLY and FYNNEI. The CDR3 DNA is TGTGCCAGCAGTGAAGGCAGGCAGGGAAGCAATCAGCCCCAGCATTTT. Encoded protein: CASSEGRQGSNQPQHF.

V usage is TRBV4-1 and J usage is TRBJ2-5; 8 nucleotides line up with TRBD2. Germline V gene sequence: CDR1 MGHRA, CDR2 YSYEKL. J was trimmed by 7 bases and V by 1 base; bases with no gene match: 11. The CDR3 length is 16 residues. CDR3 sequence (DNA): TGCGCCAGCAGCCAAGGTCTAACTAGCGGTGCACGGACCCAGTACTTC. This translates into CASSQGLTSGARTQYF.